These 25 T cell receptor beta chains were all obtained from the same sample, sequenced in a study of blood T cells in healthy people across ages. It was with a sample-barcoded 5' primer and a J-beta primer mix that a second PCR of about 6 to 12 cycles was run. Via MiXCR, TCRdb re-called the 5' RACE reads, giving one row per CDR3 protein. The sample has about 690,000 distinct CDR3 sequences; around 38% are singletons. The sample taken for sequencing was blood. Receptors originate from a man at least 80 years old in good health.

The chain couples TRBV27 to TRBJ1-5; TRBD1 might be the D (6 bases). The germline CDR1 and CDR2 sequences are MNHEY and SMNVEV (reference sequence). This CDR3 has 15 amino acids. V lost 2 bases and J 3 bases, leaving 11 bases between the germline ends. DNA for the CDR3: TGTGCCAGCAGTTTACAGAGGGGGGACAATCAGCCCCAGCATTTT. Its translation is CASSLQRGDNQPQHF.

There are a few counts of this clonotype. This chain joins TRBV13 and TRBJ2-5, with 9 bases lining up with TRBD2. The closer fit of TRBJ2-7 to the DNA end suggests the J call may be wrong. The CDR3 totals 16 residues. Germline-derived CDR1 and CDR2 are PRHDT and FYEKMQ (reference sequence). In DNA form, the CDR3 reads TGTGCCAGCAGCTTAGGCTTCAGCGGGGGGTCCAACGAGCAGTACTTC. The encoded protein is CASSLGFSGGSNEQYF.

The V gene is TRBV4-3, the J gene TRBJ2-3; 9 bases fit TRBD1. The CDR3 contains 18 residues. The V segment lost 4 bases and the J segment 6 bases; nucleotides outside the gene matches: 17. The germline V gene has CDR1 LGHNA and CDR2 YSLEER. Written as DNA, the CDR3 is TGCGCCAGCAGCCGATCTACAGGGGGCCCGATTGCGGTGGATACGCAGTATTTT. This gives the protein CASSRSTGGPIAVDTQYF.

About this clonotype: A clone one base away is much larger, so this may be a read error. The chain joins TRBV27 to TRBJ2-3; tentatively, D is TRBD2 (6 bases). This CDR3 has 15 residues. CDR1 is MNHEY and CDR2 is SMNVEV in the germline V gene (reference sequence). For the CDR3, the DNA is TGTCCCAGCAGTACGGCCGGGACTAGCACAGATACGCAGTATTTT. Translated, it gives CPSSTAGTSTDTQYF.

This clonotype has just a few counts. The V and J genes are TRBV18 and TRBJ2-5, with a tentative D call TRBD1 (6 bases). Trimming shortened V by 3 bases and J by 11 bases, and 16 bases separated the two germline ends. The length of the CDR3 is 13 residues. CDR1 and CDR2 from the germline V gene are KGHSH and LQKENI. CDR3 region: CASSPFRGWEQYF. The CDR3 coding sequence is TGTGCCAGCTCACCGTTCAGGGGATGGGAGCAGTACTTC.

V and J are TRBV20-1 and TRBJ2-1, with 7 nucleotides matching TRBD2. The closer fit of TRBJ2-7 to the DNA end suggests the J call may be wrong. CDR1 and CDR2 (germline): DFQATT, SNEGSKA (reference sequence). This CDR3 contains 15 residues. The DNA of the CDR3 is TGCAGTGCTAGGCATGGGCTAGCGGACTACAATGAGCAGTACTTC. Protein sequence: CSARHGLADYNEQYF.

This rearrangement joins TRBV28 to TRBJ2-7; 8 bases map to TRBD2. The CDR3 covers 15 residues. Trimming cost V 6 bases and J 4 bases; bases outside gene matches: 11. Germline assignment: CDR1 MDHEN and CDR2 SYDVKM. CDR3 DNA sequence: TGTGCCAGCAGCACACTGGGGCTAGCGGGTTACGAGCAGTACTTC. Translation: CASSTLGLAGYEQYF. The whole variable domain, filled in from reference TRBV28 and TRBJ2-7, reads DVKVTQSSRYLVKRTGEKVFLECVQDMDHENMFWYRQDPGLGLRLIYFSYDVKMKEKGDIPEGYSVSREKKERFSLILESASTNQTSMYLCASSTLGLAGYEQYFGPGTRLTVT.

This clonotype turned up a few times. J is TRBJ2-3 and V is TRBV5-1; 11 bases agree with TRBD2. The ends lost 4 bases at V and 1 base at J; junction bases unmatched: 5. The CDR3 is made up of 16 amino acids. The germline CDR1 and CDR2 sequences are SGHRS and YFSETQ. The CDR3 loop reads CASSVELAGGTDTQYF. The CDR3 DNA is TGCGCCAGCAGCGTCGAACTAGCGGGAGGCACAGATACGCAGTATTTT.

The CDR3 sequence is CASQTGTPQHF. CDR3 in DNA: TGTGCCAGCCAAACCGGGACGCCCCAGCATTTT. The V call is TRBV6-5, the J call TRBJ1-5, with a tentative D call TRBD1 (5 bases). Trimming stripped 8 bases from V and 9 bases from J, with 11 bases between. The germline V gene has CDR1 MNHEY and CDR2 SVGAGI. The CDR3 spans 11 residues.

The chain couples TRBV20-1 to TRBJ2-3, with D unclear. CDR3 size: 12 residues. The V gene's germline CDR1 is DFQATT and CDR2 SNEGSKA (reference sequence). Trimming cost V 3 bases and J 2 bases, with 6 bases left between them. CDR3 region: CSASEPTDTQYF. CDR3 coding DNA: TGCAGTGCTAGTGAACCCACAGATACGCAGTATTTT.

The chain combines TRBV9 with TRBJ2-3; the D gene could be TRBD1 or TRBD2 (5 bases each). With 0 bases removed from V and 6 bases from J, the gap between germline ends came to 17 bases. Germline V gene data show CDR1 as SGDLS and CDR2 as YYNGEE. The CDR3 contains 16 residues. CDR3 protein: CASSVGGRGNSDTQYF. For the CDR3, the DNA is TGTGCCAGCAGCGTAGGAGGACGGGGCAACTCGGATACGCAGTATTTT.

This clonotype was seen a handful of times. This chain joins TRBV6-2 or TRBV6-3 and TRBJ2-3, with 14 bases lining up with TRBD2. CDR3 length equals 19 residues. The V gene's germline CDR1 is MNHEY and CDR2 SVGEGT. V dropped 9 bases and J dropped 2; count of bases not matched to a gene: 16. CDR3 bases: TGTGCCAGACTACCCTTGGGACTAGCGGGGGCTCATGACACAGATACGCAGTATTTT. This codes for CARLPLGLAGAHDTDTQYF.

V is TRBV7-9 and J is TRBJ2-5; 9 positions agree with TRBD1. CDR3 length equals 17 residues. Per the germline V gene, CDR1 is SEHNR and CDR2 is FQNEAQ (reference sequence). The junction had 8 bases not matched to a gene; V was cut back by 2 bases and J by 1 base. CDR3 in DNA: TGTGCCAGCAGCTTAATGATTGGGACAGGGCCCCAAGAGACCCAGTACTTC. It codes for CASSLMIGTGPQETQYF.

The chain recombines TRBV20-1 with TRBJ2-2, with D perhaps matching TRBD2 (6 bases). This CDR3 is built from 15 residues. Germline assignment: CDR1 DFQATT and CDR2 SNEGSKA (reference sequence). V was trimmed by 0 bases and J by 7 bases, leaving 15 bases between them. The CDR3 DNA reads TGCAGTGCTAGAGATCCTGGGGGAGGTGACGGGGAGCTGTTTTTT. Translation: CSARDPGGGDGELFF.

This clonotype appeared a few times. The rearrangement links TRBV27 to TRBJ2-7; 14 nucleotides match TRBD2. The CDR3 has 16 amino acids. The J segment lost 4 bases and the V segment lost 6 bases, leaving 8 bases of the junction unmatched. Germline V gene data show CDR1 as MNHEY and CDR2 as SMNVEV (reference sequence). The CDR3 protein is CASRPGTSGSKYEQYF. The CDR3 DNA sequence: TGTGCCAGCAGACCCGGGACTAGCGGGAGTAAATACGAGCAGTACTTC.

The CDR3: CASTKRGGVYEQYF. In DNA form, the CDR3 reads TGTGCCAGCACCAAGCGGGGGGGTGTCTACGAGCAGTACTTC. The V and J genes are TRBV7-2 and TRBJ2-7, with TRBD2 matching 10 bases. The CDR3 is 14 amino acids. Trimming took 7 bases from V and 3 from J; bases not matched to a gene: 6. The V gene's germline CDR1 is SGHTA and CDR2 FQGNSA.

This clonotype was seen ten or more times. The gene calls are TRBV11-2 and TRBJ2-1; D is unresolved. The CDR3 length is 11 residues. The germline V and J ends were trimmed by 2 bases and 9 bases, with 5 bases remaining between them. In germline, CDR1 is SGHAT, CDR2 FQNNGV. The CDR3: CASSLPREQFF. For the CDR3, the DNA is TGTGCCAGCAGCTTACCCCGTGAGCAGTTCTTC.

A few counts support this clonotype. The chain is built from TRBV28 and TRBJ2-7; D gene unclear. CDR1 and CDR2 from the germline V gene are MDHEN and SYDVKM. Trimming pared 4 bases from V and 5 bases from J, leaving 18 bases between. The CDR3 loop spans 15 amino acids. In DNA form, the CDR3 reads TGTGCCAGCAGTTCCCTTCCTCCCGAAACTAACGAGCAGTACTTC. This sequence encodes CASSSLPPETNEQYF.

There are a few counts of this clonotype. The V call is TRBV4-1, the J call TRBJ2-6; no reliable D call. The CDR3 is 14 residues long. Trimming cost V 2 bases and J 1 base, with 3 bases left between them. CDR1 is MGHRA, CDR2 YSYEKL, per germline. CDR3 DNA sequence: TGCGCCAGCAGCCAATGGTCTGGGGCCAACGTCCTGACTTTC. This translates into CASSQWSGANVLTF.

The chain joins TRBV6-5 to TRBJ2-1; 8 bases align to TRBD2. Germline V gene data show CDR1 as MNHEY and CDR2 as SVGAGI. V shed 7 bases and J 13 bases; nucleotides not matched to a gene: 18. The CDR3 runs 15 residues. The CDR3 reads CASIKTAGGVETQFF. CDR3 bases: TGTGCCAGCATCAAAACCGCGGGAGGAGTGGAGACCCAGTTCTTC.

There are many counts of this clonotype. CDR3 coding DNA: TGTGCCAGCAGTTCGACCTCGGATACGCAGTATTTT. Translating it yields CASSSTSDTQYF. The chain joins TRBV6-2 or TRBV6-3 to TRBJ2-3; the D is unclear. The CDR3 consists of 12 residues. The V gene lost 4 bases and the J gene lost 6 bases, with 8 bases spanning the gap. Germline V CDR1 and CDR2: MNHEY, SVGEGT.

The V and J genes are TRBV25-1 and TRBJ2-5; 10 bases are a match to TRBD1. The DNA end is more similar to TRBJ2-7, so the J call may be wrong. The CDR3 runs 15 residues. Germline values: CDR1 MGHDK, CDR2 SYGVNS. DNA for the CDR3: TGTGCCAGCAGTGAACCTGGGACAGGGGCCCACGAGCAGTACTTC. Protein product: CASSEPGTGAHEQYF.

This clonotype was seen only a few times. This chain joins TRBV9 and TRBJ1-1, with D possibly TRBD1 on 5 matching bases. The germline gives CDR1 SGDLS, CDR2 YYNGEE. V was pared by 1 base and J by 6 bases, with 10 bases between. The CDR3 spans 13 residues. Written as DNA, the CDR3 is TGTGCCAGCAGCGTAACCCGGGGCTCTGAAGCTTTCTTT. It codes for CASSVTRGSEAFF. Filled out from reference TRBV9 and TRBJ1-1, the complete variable domain reads DSGVTQTPKHLITATGQRVTLRCSPRSGDLSVYWYQQSLDQGLQFLIQYYNGEERAKGNILERFSAQQFPDLHSELNLSSLELGDSALYFCASSVTRGSEAFFGQGTRLTVV.

This clonotype was observed at least ten times. J is TRBJ1-2 and V is TRBV6-2 or TRBV6-3; D gene uncertain. Germline assignment: CDR1 MNHEY and CDR2 SVGEGT. V was clipped by 6 bases and J by 3 bases, with 14 bases between them. CDR3 length: 14 residues. DNA for the CDR3: TGTGCCAGCAGGACTTGCGGCGTACACTATGGCTACACCTTC. Protein product: CASRTCGVHYGYTF.

The rearrangement joins TRBV4-1 to TRBJ2-1; 7 bases map to TRBD1. V was pared by 4 bases and J by 4 bases, with 7 bases of the junction left unmatched. The CDR3 runs 15 residues. Looked up from germline, CDR1 is MGHRA and CDR2 is YSYEKL. The CDR3 protein is CASSPPGTEYNEQFF. The CDR3 DNA reads TGCGCCAGCAGCCCCCCCGGGACAGAATACAATGAGCAGTTCTTC.